These 27 T cell receptor beta chains came from one sample sequenced in a study of cytomegalovirus exposure and HLA in healthy donors. This PCR relied on a set of 60 Vbeta primers and 13 Jbeta primers. Some clones are missing from TCRdb's copy, which holds only in-frame ones; the method was immunoSEQ multiplex PCR. The data hold roughly 100,000 clones, with nearly 15% observed a single time. Sequenced material: PBMCs. The receptors come from a female donor in good health and CMV-seronegative.

The chain recombines TRBV4-1 with TRBJ2-7, with TRBD2 as a possible D gene (5 bases). The CDR3 runs to 13 residues. Germline loops: CDR1 MGHRA, CDR2 YSYEKL. The germline V and J ends were trimmed by 4 bases and 0 bases, with 7 bases remaining between them. In DNA, the CDR3 is TGCGCCAGCAGCCCCACTAGCTCCTACGAGCAGTACTTC. It yields the protein CASSPTSSYEQYF.

CDR3: CASSVTTGTTGYGDTQYF. In DNA, the CDR3 is TGTGCCAGCAGCGTTACAACGGGAACGACTGGGTATGGAGATACGCAGTATTTT. The chain uses TRBV9 and TRBJ2-3; tentative D call: TRBD2 (5 bases). The CDR3 is 18 amino acids. Germline V lookup: CDR1 SGDLS, CDR2 YYNGEE. The V gene lost 2 bases and the J gene lost 5 bases, with 24 bases spanning the gap.

This clone was counted a few times. The chain carries TRBV6-6 and TRBJ1-4; D is uncertain. With 6 bases removed from V and 8 bases from J, the gap between germline ends came to 16 bases. Germline V gene sequence: CDR1 MNHNY, CDR2 SVGAGI (reference sequence). The CDR3 runs to 14 residues. The CDR3 bases are TGTGCCAGCAGAAGGGTGGAGGTTGGGGAAAAACTGTTTTTT. It is translated as CASRRVEVGEKLFF.

V usage is TRBV10-3 and J usage is TRBJ2-3; 8 bases map to TRBD2. This CDR3 is 15 amino acids long. With 6 bases clipped from V and 0 bases from J, the junction kept 5 bases outside the gene matches. CDR1 and CDR2 from the germline V gene are ENHRY and SYGVKD. The CDR3 DNA sequence: TGTGCCATCAGGCAGACTAGCGTAAGCACAGATACGCAGTATTTT. Residues: CAIRQTSVSTDTQYF.

This clone was recorded at least ten times. The J gene is TRBJ2-7, the V gene TRBV13, with 11 bases that match TRBD2. The CDR3 contains 16 residues. CDR1 and CDR2 from the germline V gene are PRHDT and FYEKMQ (reference sequence). The trim removed 4 bases at V and 0 bases at J, leaving 5 bases unmatched. This CDR3 is CASSWTSGHPSYEQYF. The CDR3 DNA sequence: TGTGCCAGCAGCTGGACTAGCGGGCACCCCTCCTACGAGCAGTACTTC.

This clone was recorded a few times. Within the sample, other DNA sequences also encode this same CDR3. The genes are TRBV11-2 and TRBJ2-7; 11 bases align to TRBD2. The CDR3 spans 14 residues. CDR1 and CDR2 from the germline V gene are SGHAT and FQNNGV. The V and J ends lost 2 bases and 4 bases, in that order; junction bases with no gene match: 1. CDR3 sequence: CASSLLAGGYEQYF. The CDR3 nucleotides read TGTGCCAGCAGCTTACTAGCGGGGGGTTACGAGCAGTACTTC.

The V and J genes are TRBV7-2 and TRBJ1-1; weak D call: TRBD1 (5 bases). V was cut by 5 bases and J by 6 bases, with 16 bases left in between. The CDR3 totals 14 residues. Looked up from germline, CDR1 is SGHTA and CDR2 is FQGNSA. The CDR3 nucleotides are TGTGCCAGCAGCCCAGCTGCTTGGGGCCCTGAAGCTTTCTTT. This encodes CASSPAAWGPEAFF.

The chain is built from TRBV6-1 and TRBJ2-7, with 10 bases fitting TRBD2. Germline CDR1 reads MNHNS; CDR2 reads SASEGT. J lost 4 bases, V lost 11 bases, and 11 bases had no gene match. This CDR3 contains 14 residues. This CDR3 reads CAGKSGGASYEQYF. DNA for the CDR3: TGTGCCGGAAAAAGCGGGGGGGCTTCGTACGAGCAGTACTTC.

This clone has only a few counts. V is TRBV4-1 and J is TRBJ1-2; D not certain. The CDR3 is made up of 16 amino acids. Germline V CDR1 and CDR2: MGHRA, YSYEKL. V lost 1 base and J 4 bases, leaving 16 bases between the germline ends. Written as DNA, the CDR3 is TGCGCCAGCAGCCAAGCCCCGTTAGCAAGTCCCTATGGCTACACCTTC. Amino acid sequence: CASSQAPLASPYGYTF.

This clone was picked up a small number of times. The chain recombines TRBV6-6 with TRBJ2-5, with unresolved D. V was shortened by 8 bases and J by 4 bases, with 11 bases between the two germline ends. The CDR3 totals 12 residues. The germline V gene has CDR1 MNHNY and CDR2 SVGAGI (reference sequence). The CDR3 sequence is CASRPAGETQYF. CDR3 nucleotides: TGTGCCAGCCGCCCCGCCGGAGAGACCCAGTACTTC.

Note on this clone: Germline is not matched at one junction end, which may reflect a read error. This chain links TRBV7-7 with TRBJ2-7; 8 nucleotides align to TRBD2. This CDR3 is 17 amino acids long. Germline V gives CDR1 SSHAT, CDR2 FNYEAQ (reference sequence). The CDR3 protein is CASSLSLQGTSSYEQYF. CDR3 DNA sequence: TGTGCTAGCAGCTTATCCCTCCAGGGGACTAGCTCCTACGAGCAGTACTTC.

The J gene is TRBJ2-5, the V gene TRBV18; D possibly corresponds to TRBD2 (6 bases). V lost 2 bases, J lost 5 bases, and 6 bases lay in between. Germline V CDR1 and CDR2: KGHSH, LQKENI. The CDR3 sequence is 12 residues long. CDR3: CASSPGRETQYF. The DNA for the CDR3 is TGTGCCAGCTCACCAGGGAGGGAGACCCAGTACTTC.

The chain carries TRBV9 and TRBJ2-5; 9 bases line up with TRBD1. V was pared by 3 bases and J by 5 bases, with 5 bases of the junction left unmatched. This CDR3 contains 14 residues. Germline CDR1 is SGDLS and CDR2 is YYNGEE. CDR3 coding DNA: TGTGCCAGCAGCGCCCGGGACAGGGCTGAGACCCAGTACTTC. Its protein product is CASSARDRAETQYF.

In its sample, this clone was seen a few times. The chain couples TRBV30 to TRBJ2-7, with D perhaps TRBD1 (6 bases). CDR3 length: 15 residues. Germline CDR1 is GTSNPN and CDR2 is SVGIG (reference sequence). V was cut by 7 bases and J by 3 bases, with 22 bases left in between. This CDR3 is CASSRYRADIYEQYF. In DNA form, the CDR3 reads TGTGCCTCGTCTCGCTACAGGGCCGATATCTACGAGCAGTACTTC.

The V gene is TRBV9, the J gene TRBJ1-3; tentative D call: TRBD1 (5 bases). The CDR3 consists of 15 residues. Germline V lookup: CDR1 SGDLS, CDR2 YYNGEE. V gave up 0 bases and J gave up 8 bases, with 15 bases separating them. Here the CDR3 reads CASSVVSIPGDTIYF. The CDR3 DNA follows: TGTGCCAGCAGCGTAGTTTCGATCCCGGGGGACACCATATATTTT.

The rearrangement uses TRBV10-3 and TRBJ1-5; TRBD1 matches at 9 bases. From germline, CDR1 is ENHRY and CDR2 SYGVKD. J gave up 5 bases and V 4 bases, and 6 bases lay outside the gene matches. This CDR3 has 15 residues. The CDR3 DNA reads as TGTGCCATCAGTGTGGGACAGGGAAGCGATCAGCCCCAGCATTTT. Amino acids: CAISVGQGSDQPQHF.

The rearrangement uses TRBV10-3 and TRBJ1-2, with D unresolved. Trimming removed 6 bases at V and 7 bases at J, with 12 bases between. CDR3 size: 12 residues. Germline V gives CDR1 ENHRY, CDR2 SYGVKD. In DNA, the CDR3 is TGTGCCATCAGCCCCAGTGACATTGGCTACACCTTC. This encodes CAISPSDIGYTF.

The chain carries TRBV5-1 and TRBJ1-6; D uncertain. This CDR3 has 14 residues. The ends were cut back, 1 base at V and 6 bases at J, with 8 bases in the middle. From germline, CDR1 is SGHRS and CDR2 YFSETQ. The CDR3 region has the DNA TGCGCCAGCAGCTTGTACCAGGTTAATTCACCCCTCCACTTT. It is translated as CASSLYQVNSPLHF.

This clone was seen more than once but under ten times. The CDR3, as DNA: TGTGCCAGCAGTAATAGCGGGAGTGCAGATACGCAGTATTTT. Translating gives CASSNSGSADTQYF. The V gene is TRBV7-9, the J gene TRBJ2-3; 9 nucleotides line up with TRBD2. The germline V gene encodes CDR1 SEHNR and CDR2 FQNEAQ (reference sequence). This CDR3 spans 14 amino acids. The junction had 5 bases not matched to a gene; V was cut back by 6 bases and J by 4 bases.

The chain links TRBV6-5 to TRBJ1-2, with TRBD1 matching over 12 bases. V shed 7 bases, J shed 3 bases, and the junction held 6 bases outside the gene matches. The CDR3 loop spans 15 amino acids. Germline loops: CDR1 MNHEY, CDR2 SVGAGI. DNA for the CDR3: TGTGCCAGCACGGCCGGGACAGGGGGCGACTATGGCTACACCTTC. Its protein product is CASTAGTGGDYGYTF.

This clone was seen only a few times. The V call is TRBV5-1, the J call TRBJ1-1; TRBD1 matches 11 bases. Looked up from germline, CDR1 is SGHRS and CDR2 is YFSETQ. The CDR3 consists of 13 residues. V lost 3 bases, J lost 8 bases, and 3 bases stayed unmatched. The CDR3 reads CASSSGTGGEAFF. CDR3 in DNA: TGCGCCAGCAGCTCGGGGACAGGGGGAGAAGCTTTCTTT.

V and J are TRBV7-2 and TRBJ2-3; 9 positions agree with TRBD2. V was pared by 5 bases and J by 0 bases, with 3 bases of the junction left unmatched. The CDR3 spans 15 residues. Germline assignment: CDR1 SGHTA and CDR2 FQGNSA. The CDR3 is CASSATSGSTDTQYF. For the CDR3, the DNA is TGTGCCAGCAGCGCGACTAGCGGAAGCACAGATACGCAGTATTTT.

In this sample, this clone turned up a few times. The chain carries TRBV7-9 and TRBJ2-7; the D is unclear. V lost 3 bases and J 2 bases, leaving 5 bases between the germline ends. CDR1 is SEHNR and CDR2 is FQNEAQ in the germline V gene (reference sequence). The CDR3 loop spans 12 amino acids. The CDR3 here is CASSFRAYEQYF. The CDR3 DNA reads TGTGCCAGCAGCTTCCGGGCCTACGAGCAGTACTTC.

The V and J genes are TRBV19 and TRBJ2-1; 8 positions match TRBD2. Looked up from germline, CDR1 is LNHDA and CDR2 is SQIVND (reference sequence). The CDR3 is 15 residues long. V lost 3 bases and J lost 7; bases outside the gene matches: 8. The CDR3 DNA sequence: TGTGCCAGTAGTATCATTTCGGGGGGGCCGAATGAGCAGTTCTTC. It yields the protein CASSIISGGPNEQFF.

Notes on this clone: Compared with germline, one end of the junction differs, possibly owing to a read error. V and J are TRBV5-1 and TRBJ2-3; 7 bases are shared with TRBD2. Germline assignment: CDR1 SGHRS and CDR2 YFSETQ. The CDR3 length is 15 residues. DNA for the CDR3: TGCGCCAGGAGCTTGGGGGGGGGAAGCACAGATACGCAGTATTTT. Translating it yields CARSLGGGSTDTQYF.

This clone was counted only a few times. The chain uses TRBV2 and TRBJ2-3, with TRBD1 matching over 10 bases. V dropped 6 bases and J dropped 3; count of bases not matched to a gene: 6. The CDR3 runs to 15 residues. Germline V gives CDR1 SNHLY, CDR2 FYNNEI. CDR3 region: CASRGDRGATDTQYF. CDR3 nucleotide sequence: TGTGCCAGCAGGGGGGACAGGGGAGCGACAGATACGCAGTATTTT.

This chain connects TRBV7-2 to TRBJ1-2; D is unclear. This CDR3 is built from 15 residues. Germline CDR1 SGHTA, CDR2 FQGNSA. V lost 1 base, J lost 1 base, and 10 bases lay in between. CDR3 bases: TGTGCCAGCAGCTTAGTGGCCGGGATTAACTATGGCTACACCTTC. Amino acid sequence: CASSLVAGINYGYTF.